This T cell receptor beta chain is drawn from a study of regulatory T cells in long-lasting Graves disease. Study-level findings and limits: Persistent disease was characterized by preferential usage of TRBV28, TRBJ1-2 and TRBJ2-5. Sample size was small, which may have lowered accuracy.

CDR3 length equals 15 residues. The germline V gene encodes CDR1 SGDLS and CDR2 YYNGEE. Losses at the gene ends were 1 base for V and 5 bases for J; bases not matched to a gene: 7. Assembly of TCR beta libraries relied on iRepertoire HTBI primers together with Arm-PCR of CDR3 regions. In TCRdb, the multiplex PCR reads were re-called with MiXCR into one record per CDR3 protein. The data show fewer than 550,000 distinct CDR3 sequences, with roughly a fifth seen just once and roughly 7% held by the top ten. The time point: persistent/refractory GD, antithyroid drugs over 5 years with positive TRAb. Construction of the TCR library relied on RNA isolated from PBMCs. A word on this clonotype: Antigen: not known.

The TCR comes from a female donor with Graves disease. This rearrangement joins TRBV9 to TRBJ2-5; 8 nucleotides agree with TRBD2. The specimen comprised peripheral blood mononuclear cells (PBMCs), sampled when the disease was refractory, from a patient treated with antithyroid drugs. The CDR3 sequence is CASSVLGTSGETQYF. The CDR3 bases are TGTGCCAGCAGCGTACTGGGGACTAGTGGGGAGACCCAGTACTTC.